This TCR beta chain is from a study of T cell responses to AZD1222 COVID-19 vaccine. The study's findings and limits: Clonal diversity may have been underestimated, and the donors were mostly white British, with more females than males. The study identified only five to seven AZD1222 recipients as seropositive at baseline. Reports say nearly half of spike-specific TCRs go after unmutated variant regions.

CDR3 length equals 17 residues. The V end was cut by 3 bases, the J end by 4 bases, with 21 bases between. The germline CDR1 and CDR2 sequences are KGHSH and LQKENI. Repertoires were generated with immunoSEQ multiplex PCR, while TCRdb's copy carries only in-frame clones and drops some. The profile shows more than 100,000 clones, around 90% of them singletons. With regard to this clone: The antigen is undetermined.

The TCR sequence derives from an adult in good health. The chain employs TRBV18 and TRBJ1-1; D possibly corresponds to TRBD1 (5 bases). The sequenced sample was peripheral blood, obtained on day 0 of AZD1222 vaccination. CDR3 DNA: TGTGCCAGCTCACCTGCCGGGACCCTCGGTGATGGCACTGAAGCTTTCTTT. Translation: CASSPAGTLGDGTEAFF.